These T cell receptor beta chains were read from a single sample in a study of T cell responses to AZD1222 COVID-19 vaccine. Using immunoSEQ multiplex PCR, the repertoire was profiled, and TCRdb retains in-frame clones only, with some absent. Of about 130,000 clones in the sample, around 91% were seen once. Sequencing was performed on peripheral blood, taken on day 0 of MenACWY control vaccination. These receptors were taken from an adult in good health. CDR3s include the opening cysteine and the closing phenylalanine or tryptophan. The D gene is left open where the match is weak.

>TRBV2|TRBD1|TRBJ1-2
TGTGCCAGCAGTCCACCATTTCGACAGGGCGGAGAGACCGCTAACTATGGCTACACCTTC
CASSPPFRQGGETANYGYTF
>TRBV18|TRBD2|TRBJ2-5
TGTGCCAGCTCACCTTCTGCGGGGGAGGTAACCCAGTACTTC
CASSPSAGEVTQYF
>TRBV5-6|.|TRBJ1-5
TGTGCCAGCAGCTTGGCCCAGTCGGGGTTCGGCAATCAGCCCCAGCATTTT
CASSLAQSGFGNQPQHF
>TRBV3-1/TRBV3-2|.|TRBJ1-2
TGTGCCAGCAGCCAAGACAGTAATGGCTATGGCTACACCTTC
CASSQDSNGYGYTF
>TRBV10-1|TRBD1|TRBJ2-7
TGCGCCAGCAGGGACAGGGTTCCCTACGAGCAGTACTTC
CASRDRVPYEQYF
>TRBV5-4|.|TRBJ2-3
TGTGCCAGCAGCTCCGAAAGTCAGAGGCCAGATACGCAGTATTTT
CASSSESQRPDTQYF
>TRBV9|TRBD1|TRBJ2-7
TGTGCCAGCAGCCAACCCGGGACAGGGGGAGACGAGCAGTACTTC
CASSQPGTGGDEQYF
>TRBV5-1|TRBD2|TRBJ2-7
TGCGCCAGCAGCTGGACTAGCGCGACCTACGAGCAGTACTTC
CASSWTSATYEQYF
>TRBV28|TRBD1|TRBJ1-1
TGTGCCAGCAGTTTCTGGACAGGGAGGGACACTGAAGCTTTCTTT
CASSFWTGRDTEAFF
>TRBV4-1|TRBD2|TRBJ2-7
TGCGCCAGCAGCCAAGAGGATAAGCGGGGGAGCTCCTACGAGCAGTACTTC
CASSQEDKRGSSYEQYF